The clone carrying this T cell receptor (beta chain) has only one observation. Each subset's genomic DNA was shared equally among a number of immunoSEQ plates. Using immunoSEQ multiplex PCR, the repertoire was profiled, and TCRdb retains in-frame clones only, with some absent. The sample lists 300,000 to 400,000 clones; about 74% were seen once. This sample is part of a study of shared clonotypes between healthy human individuals. The CDR3 is 15 amino acids. The germline CDR1 and CDR2 sequences are MDHEN and SYDVKM. V lost 6 bases and J lost 1, with 15 bases in between. Sample: memory CD4+ T cells sorted from blood. Specified subset: CD45RA-negative fraction. The source is a young man in good health. The chain is built from TRBV28 and TRBJ2-5; a possible D gene is TRBD1 (6 bases). DNA of the CDR3: TGTGCCAGCAGACTCCCAGGACAGCCCCAAGAGACCCAGTACTTC. Translated, it gives CASRLPGQPQETQYF.